A single sample gave rise to the 25 T cell receptor beta chains below, sequenced in a study of shared clonotypes between healthy human individuals. Repertoires were generated with immunoSEQ multiplex PCR, while TCRdb's copy carries only in-frame clones and drops some. The table records around 700,000 clones, 72% of them present only once. The sequencing sample was made of memory CD4+ T cells sorted from blood. Subset defined: CD45RA-negative fraction. All receptors derive from a woman aged 30 to 39 in good health.

As regards this clone: Other DNA sequences of this sample code for an identical CDR3. The V gene is TRBV5-1, the J gene TRBJ2-1; the match to TRBD2 covers 10 bases. The V gene's germline CDR1 is SGHRS and CDR2 YFSETQ. The CDR3 runs 15 residues. The J segment lost 4 bases and the V segment lost 4 bases, leaving 5 bases of the junction unmatched. The CDR3 region has the DNA TGCGCCAGCAGCCTACCTAGCGGGAGTTACAATGAGCAGTTCTTC. The encoded protein is CASSLPSGSYNEQFF.

The rearrangement uses TRBV7-2 and TRBJ2-5, with TRBD1 as a possible D gene (5 bases). Matching the DNA end better, TRBJ2-7 makes the J call doubtful. This CDR3 has 15 residues. The germline V gene encodes CDR1 SGHTA and CDR2 FQGNSA. The CDR3 protein is CASSDNTGPLSEQYF. The DNA of the CDR3 is TGTGCCAGCAGCGATAACACAGGTCCCCTGAGCGAGCAGTACTTC.

CDR3 in amino acids: CASSPRQGKYEQYF. The CDR3 nucleotides are TGTGCCAGCAGCCCCCGACAGGGAAAATACGAGCAGTACTTC. V is TRBV7-9 and J is TRBJ2-7; 7 positions match TRBD1. V lost 5 bases, J lost 4 bases, and 8 bases stayed unmatched. Germline loops: CDR1 SEHNR, CDR2 FQNEAQ (reference sequence). The CDR3 sequence is 14 residues long.

The chain joins TRBV5-6 to TRBJ1-1, with D perhaps matching TRBD1 (5 bases). Germline-derived CDR1 and CDR2 are SGHDT and YYEEEE. Deletions cut 3 bases from V and 1 base from J, with 7 bases between. This CDR3 is 13 amino acids long. Here the CDR3 DNA reads TGTGCCAGCAGCTACGGACAGAACACTGAAGCTTTCTTT. This sequence encodes CASSYGQNTEAFF.

The DNA for the CDR3 is TGTGCCAGCAGCTTTCTGAGCGGGATCTTGCTGACCGGGGAGCTGTTTTTT. Translating gives CASSFLSGILLTGELFF. V usage is TRBV7-8 and J usage is TRBJ2-2; 7 bases are shared with TRBD2. V shed 3 bases and J 5 bases; nucleotides not matched to a gene: 12. The germline CDR1 and CDR2 sequences are SGHVS and FQNEAQ. The CDR3 sequence is 17 residues long.

This clone was seen only a few times. V is TRBV5-1 and J is TRBJ1-5; possibly TRBD1 for D (6 bases). CDR3 size: 16 residues. CDR1 is SGHRS, CDR2 YFSETQ, per germline. Trimming left V 0 bases short and J 4 bases short, with 14 bases between. The CDR3 DNA reads TGCGCCAGCAGCTTGGAGGGGGAAGGGCCAAATCAGCCCCAGCATTTT. Translation gives CASSLEGEGPNQPQHF.

This chain connects TRBV5-6 to TRBJ2-7, with D unresolved. The germline CDR1 and CDR2 sequences are SGHDT and YYEEEE. The CDR3 has 11 amino acids. The V end lost 1 base, the J end lost 6 bases, and 5 bases lay between the germline ends. The CDR3 is CASSLLGEQYF. DNA for the CDR3: TGTGCCAGCAGCTTGCTCGGCGAGCAGTACTTC.

This chain joins TRBV7-8 and TRBJ2-7; 13 bases line up with TRBD2. The junction had 6 bases not matched to a gene; V was cut back by 0 bases and J by 4 bases. Germline CDR1 and CDR2: SGHVS and FQNEAQ. The CDR3 is 17 residues long. In DNA, the CDR3 is TGTGCCAGCAGCTTAGCCGAGGGACTAGCGGGATCATACGAGCAGTACTTC. This codes for CASSLAEGLAGSYEQYF.

V gene TRBV28 combines with J gene TRBJ1-4, with 11 bases aligning to TRBD1. CDR1 is MDHEN, CDR2 SYDVKM, per germline. Trimming removed 6 bases from V and 1 base from J; junction bases left unmatched: 4. The CDR3 sequence is 16 residues long. CDR3 region: CASSGTGGITNEKLFF. The CDR3, as DNA: TGTGCCAGCAGCGGGACAGGGGGGATAACTAATGAAAAACTGTTTTTT.

CDR3 sequence: CASREGLAGLETQYF. The CDR3 nucleotides are TGTGCCAGCAGGGAAGGACTAGCGGGATTAGAGACCCAGTACTTC. J is TRBJ2-5 and V is TRBV5-4; 12 nucleotides match TRBD2. The V segment lost 5 bases and the J segment 4 bases; nucleotides outside the gene matches: 6. This CDR3 is 15 amino acids long. The germline CDR1 and CDR2 sequences are SGHNT and YYREEE (reference sequence).

The chain carries TRBV14 and TRBJ1-2; D gene unclear. The CDR3 runs to 12 residues. The V and J ends lost 2 bases and 5 bases respectively, with 6 bases between them. From germline, CDR1 is SGHDN and CDR2 FVKESK. The CDR3 protein is CASSQTRYGYTF. In nucleotides, the CDR3 is TGTGCCAGCAGCCAAACCCGTTATGGCTACACCTTC.

Details on this clone: The sample contains more than one DNA sequence encoding this CDR3. The chain carries TRBV5-1 and TRBJ2-2; 10 nucleotides match TRBD2. The length of the CDR3 is 15 residues. CDR1 SGHRS and CDR2 YFSETQ come from the germline V gene. The ends lost 4 bases at V and 5 bases at J; junction bases unmatched: 5. CDR3 protein: CASSLPAGGTGELFF. DNA of the CDR3: TGCGCCAGCAGCCTCCCAGCGGGAGGGACCGGGGAGCTGTTTTTT.

V and J are TRBV28 and TRBJ2-5; D may be TRBD1 or TRBD2 (5 bases each). Germline V gene lookup returns CDR1 MDHEN and CDR2 SYDVKM. This CDR3 is 15 amino acids long. The ends were cut back, 10 bases at V and 4 bases at J, with 22 bases in the middle. CDR3 coding DNA: TGTGCCATCAAAACCGGGACGCGGGCGAGAGAGACCCAGTACTTC. It yields the protein CAIKTGTRARETQYF.

This clone was observed once. This chain connects TRBV18 to TRBJ2-7; a weak D match, TRBD2 (5 bases). Germline values: CDR1 KGHSH, CDR2 LQKENI. V was trimmed by 2 bases and J by 5 bases, leaving 10 bases between them. The CDR3 is 13 amino acids. CDR3 region: CASSPNGLHEQYF. The CDR3 DNA sequence: TGTGCCAGCTCACCAAATGGACTCCACGAGCAGTACTTC.

This chain uses TRBV29-1 with TRBJ2-5; D ambiguous. The CDR3 has 13 amino acids. Germline loops: CDR1 SQVTM, CDR2 ANQGSEA. Trimming removed 3 bases at V and 1 base at J, with 9 bases between. CDR3 in DNA: TGCAGCGTTGACAGAGGCTTCCAAGAGACCCAGTACTTC. It yields the protein CSVDRGFQETQYF.

The chain uses TRBV7-2 and TRBJ1-5, with D maybe TRBD1 (6 bases). CDR3 length: 14 amino acids. The V gene's germline CDR1 is SGHTA and CDR2 FQGNSA. Between the trimmed V and J ends, which lost 0 bases and 6 bases, there was a span of 9 bases. CDR3 DNA sequence: TGTGCCAGCAGCTTAGCACAGGGCGGTCAGCCCCAGCATTTT. Translation: CASSLAQGGQPQHF.

The chain joins TRBV19 to TRBJ2-3; D might be TRBD2 (6 bases). The germline V gene encodes CDR1 LNHDA and CDR2 SQIVND (reference sequence). CDR3 length equals 13 residues. V was trimmed by 5 bases and J by 10 bases, leaving 16 bases between them. CDR3 in amino acids: CASSAGPMKAQYF. Here the CDR3 DNA reads TGTGCCAGTAGTGCGGGGCCGATGAAGGCGCAGTATTTT.

This clone was found once. The chain employs TRBV7-6 and TRBJ2-1; 14 bases map to TRBD2. The CDR3 loop spans 18 amino acids. CDR1 is SGHVS and CDR2 is FNYEAQ in the germline V gene. After removal of 5 bases from V and 1 base from J, the junction contained 7 bases not matched to a gene. The CDR3 region is CASSIRGTSGSSYNEQFF. CDR3 sequence (DNA): TGTGCCAGCAGCATTCGCGGGACTAGCGGGAGTTCCTACAATGAGCAGTTCTTC. Based on the CDR3 plus reference TRBV7-6 and TRBJ2-1, the full variable domain is GAGVSQSPRYKVTKRGQDVALRCDPISGHVSLYWYRQALGQGPEFLTYFNYEAQQDKSGLPNDRFSAERPEGSISTLTIQRTEQRDSAMYRCASSIRGTSGSSYNEQFFGPGTRLTVL.

The rearrangement joins TRBV19 to TRBJ2-2; 16 nucleotides agree with TRBD2. The CDR3 extends over 18 amino acids. Germline V gene sequence: CDR1 LNHDA, CDR2 SQIVND (reference sequence). After removal of 8 bases from V and 4 bases from J, the junction contained 10 bases not matched to a gene. The CDR3 sequence is CASRPGLAGGYRTGELFF. CDR3 in DNA: TGTGCCAGTCGGCCGGGACTAGCGGGAGGGTATCGCACCGGGGAGCTGTTTTTT. The variable domain in full, with the rest retrieved from reference TRBV19 and TRBJ2-2, is DGGITQSPKYLFRKEGQNVTLSCEQNLNHDAMYWYRQDPGQGLRLIYYSQIVNDFQKGDIAEGYSVSREKKESFPLTVTSAQKNPTAFYLCASRPGLAGGYRTGELFFGEGSRLTVL.

This clone was seen only a few times. The chain links TRBV30 to TRBJ2-2; D is unresolved. This CDR3 contains 14 residues. Trimming removed 0 bases at V and 4 bases at J, with 9 bases between. The V gene's germline CDR1 is GTSNPN and CDR2 SVGIG (reference sequence). The CDR3 nucleotides read TGTGCCTGGAGTGTACGAACGAGCACCGGGGAGCTGTTTTTT. It is translated as CAWSVRTSTGELFF.

V usage is TRBV4-2 and J usage is TRBJ2-1, with D possibly matching TRBD2 (5 bases). V shed 3 bases and J shed 9 bases, with 18 bases lying between them. This CDR3 is 15 amino acids long. Looked up from germline, CDR1 is LGHNA and CDR2 is YNFKEQ. The CDR3 bases are TGTGCCAGCAGCCAGCCGCGGAACCACGGGGTTGAGCAGTTCTTC. It codes for CASSQPRNHGVEQFF.

The chain combines TRBV11-2 with TRBJ2-1; weak D call: TRBD2 (5 bases). There are 14 residues in the CDR3. Trimming stripped 5 bases from V and 3 bases from J, with 11 bases between. The V gene's germline CDR1 is SGHAT and CDR2 FQNNGV. Here the CDR3 DNA reads TGTGCCAGCAGCCCTACCGGGGTCTACAATGAGCAGTTCTTC. Its translation: CASSPTGVYNEQFF. Drawing the rest from reference TRBV11-2 and TRBJ2-1, the complete variable domain is EAGVAQSPRYKIIEKRQSVAFWCNPISGHATLYWYQQILGQGPKLLIQFQNNGVVDDSQLPKDRFSAERLKGVDSTLKIQPAKLEDSAVYLCASSPTGVYNEQFFGPGTRLTVL.

This chain uses TRBV11-2 with TRBJ2-5, with a possible D match to TRBD1 (5 bases). In germline, CDR1 is SGHAT, CDR2 FQNNGV. The CDR3 runs 13 residues. V lost 7 bases, J lost 1 base, and 10 bases lay in between. CDR3 residues: CASNHRIQETQYF. As DNA, the CDR3 is TGTGCCAGCAACCACAGGATCCAAGAGACCCAGTACTTC.

This clone came up a few times. The V and J genes are TRBV4-2 and TRBJ2-2; 15 positions match TRBD2. CDR1 and CDR2 from the germline V gene are LGHNA and YNFKEQ. With V trimmed by 1 base and J by 1 base, 10 bases remained unmatched. The CDR3 length is 21 residues. The CDR3 here is CASSQVGGGLAGGRNTGELFF. The CDR3 nucleotides are TGTGCCAGCAGCCAAGTCGGTGGGGGACTAGCGGGAGGACGGAACACCGGGGAGCTGTTTTTT.

This clone was seen just once. This chain joins TRBV2 and TRBJ2-1; D not certain. The V end was cut by 4 bases, the J end by 8 bases, with 15 bases between. CDR1 and CDR2 (germline): SNHLY, FYNNEI. The CDR3 consists of 14 residues. The CDR3 here is CASSAQRSSDEQFF. The CDR3 region has the DNA TGTGCCAGCAGTGCTCAGAGGTCCTCAGATGAGCAGTTCTTC.